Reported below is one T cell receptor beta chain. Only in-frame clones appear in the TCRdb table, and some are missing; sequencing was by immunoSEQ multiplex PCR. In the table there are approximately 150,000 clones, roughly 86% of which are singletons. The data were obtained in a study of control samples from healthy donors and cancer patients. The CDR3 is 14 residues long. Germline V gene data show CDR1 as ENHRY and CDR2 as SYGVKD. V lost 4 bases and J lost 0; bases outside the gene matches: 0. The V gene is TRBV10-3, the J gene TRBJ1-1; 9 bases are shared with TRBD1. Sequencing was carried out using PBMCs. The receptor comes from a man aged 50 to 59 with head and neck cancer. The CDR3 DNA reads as TGTGCCATCAGTGGGACAGGGGTGAACACTGAAGCTTTCTTT. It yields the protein CAISGTGVNTEAFF.